This TCR beta chain emerged from a study of T cell repertoires in cytomegalovirus infection. In the study overall: It can be stated that public TCR beta signatures indicated CMV infection as well as a matching HLA type.

With 5 bases clipped from V and 5 bases from J, the junction kept 6 bases outside the gene matches. Looked up from germline, CDR1 is DFQATT and CDR2 is SNEGSKA (reference sequence). The CDR3 totals 14 residues. Details on this clonotype: Its antigen is currently unknown.

TCRdb ran MiXCR on the reads and lists one entry per CDR3 protein. Of more than 400,000 distinct CDR3 sequences in the sample, around 27% were seen once. Study-wide points: HLA-C-restricted TCR beta clonotypes specific for CMV led the ex vivo response. Cumulated frequencies of public TCR beta families served to identify carriers of CMV plus the relevant HLA.

Sequencing used PBMCs. The clonotype originates from a human donor in good health (CMV status not recorded). Some clones in this sample may be carry-over from other donors' samples. The V and J genes are TRBV20-1 and TRBJ2-1, with 10 bases lining up with TRBD2. This CDR3 is CSAGSGRTNNEQFF. The CDR3 DNA follows: TGCAGTGCTGGTAGCGGGAGGACTAACAATGAGCAGTTCTTC.